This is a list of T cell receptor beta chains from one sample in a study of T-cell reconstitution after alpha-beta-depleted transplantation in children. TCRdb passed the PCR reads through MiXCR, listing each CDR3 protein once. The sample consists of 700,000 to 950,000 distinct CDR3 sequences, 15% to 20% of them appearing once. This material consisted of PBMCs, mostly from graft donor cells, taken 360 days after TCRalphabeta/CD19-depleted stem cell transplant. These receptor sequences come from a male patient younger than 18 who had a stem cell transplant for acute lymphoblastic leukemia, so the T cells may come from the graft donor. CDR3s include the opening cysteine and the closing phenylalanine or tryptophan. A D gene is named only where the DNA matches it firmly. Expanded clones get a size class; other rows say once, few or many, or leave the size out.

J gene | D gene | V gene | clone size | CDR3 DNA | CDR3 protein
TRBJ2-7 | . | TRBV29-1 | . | TGCAGCGTTGAACCGTTGTCGTCCTACGAGCAGTACTTC | CSVEPLSSYEQYF
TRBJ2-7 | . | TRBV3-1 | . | TGTGCCAGCAGCCAAGAGTTAACCGAGCAGTACTTC | CASSQELTEQYF
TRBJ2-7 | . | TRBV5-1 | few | TGCGCCAGCAGCTTGGATGTTTACGGCTACGAGCAGTACTTC | CASSLDVYGYEQYF
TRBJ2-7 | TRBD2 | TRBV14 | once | TGTGCCAGCAGCCAATGGGGGAGCGGGAGAGGCTCCTACGAGCAGTACTTC | CASSQWGSGRGSYEQYF
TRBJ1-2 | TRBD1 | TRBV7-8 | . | TGTGCCAGCAGCCTTACGCGGGACAGGGTGGGCTATGGCTACACCTTC | CASSLTRDRVGYGYTF
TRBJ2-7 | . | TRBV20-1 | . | TGCAGTGCTAGAGTCCGTATGAAGGCTACCTACGAGCAGTACTTC | CSARVRMKATYEQYF
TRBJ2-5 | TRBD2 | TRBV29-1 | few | TGCAGCGTTGTTGGGGAGGGAGAGACCCAGTACTTC | CSVVGEGETQYF
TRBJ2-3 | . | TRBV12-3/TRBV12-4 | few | TGTGCCGGGCAGCAGTACCCCACAGATACGCAGTATTTT | CAGQQYPTDTQYF
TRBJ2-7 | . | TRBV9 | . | TGTGCCAGCAGCGTAGAGGGCAGGGTCTACGAGCAGTACTTC | CASSVEGRVYEQYF
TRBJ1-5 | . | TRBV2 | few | TGTGCCAGCAATGCGCAGGGTGTACAGCCCCAGCATTTT | CASNAQGVQPQHF
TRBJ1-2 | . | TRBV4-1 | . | TGCGCCAGCAGCCAAGGGAGATATGGCTACACCTTC | CASSQGRYGYTF
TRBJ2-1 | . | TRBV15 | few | TGTGCCACCAGCTCCGAAGGAAGGGGCCCGAACAATGAGCAGTTCTTC | CATSSEGRGPNNEQFF
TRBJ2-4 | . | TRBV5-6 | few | TGTGCCAGCAGCTTGGTGGAGGGGATAGCCAAAAACATTCAGTACTTC | CASSLVEGIAKNIQYF
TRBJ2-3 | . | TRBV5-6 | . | TGTGCCAGCAGCCAGGGGACGCTTACGCAGTATTTT | CASSQGTLTQYF
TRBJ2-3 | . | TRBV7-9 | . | TGTGCCAGCAGCCGCCCGGCGGGCCTCCCCCCCACGCAGTATTTT | CASSRPAGLPPTQYF
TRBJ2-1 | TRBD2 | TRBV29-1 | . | TGCAGCGTTGAAGAAGCGGGAGGGATCTACAATGAGCAGTTCTTC | CSVEEAGGIYNEQFF
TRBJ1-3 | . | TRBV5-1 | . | TGCGCCAGCAGGAGCTTGCTCTCTGGAAACACCATATATTTT | CASRSLLSGNTIYF
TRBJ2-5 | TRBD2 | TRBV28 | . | TGTGCCAGCAGTCTCCCTGGGAGGGTTGGCGGAGAGACCCAGTACTTC | CASSLPGRVGGETQYF
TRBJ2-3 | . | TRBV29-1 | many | TGCAGCTCACGGCAGAGCACAGATACGCAGTATTTT | CSSRQSTDTQYF
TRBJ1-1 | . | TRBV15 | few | TGTGCCACCAGCAGAGATGCGGGAGGGCCTGAAGCTTTCTTT | CATSRDAGGPEAFF
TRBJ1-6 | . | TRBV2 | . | TGTGCCAGCAGGGGGAATCGGGTACCCCTCCACTTT | CASRGNRVPLHF
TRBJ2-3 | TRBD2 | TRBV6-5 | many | TGTGCCAGCCGAGACGGGGGTAGCGGGAGAGATACGCAGTATTTT | CASRDGGSGRDTQYF
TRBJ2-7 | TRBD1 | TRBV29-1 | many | TGCAGCGTCTGGACAGGGTCCTACGAGCAGTACTTC | CSVWTGSYEQYF
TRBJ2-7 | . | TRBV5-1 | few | TGCGCCAGCAGCGGATGGACAATGGGGGAGCAGTACTTC | CASSGWTMGEQYF
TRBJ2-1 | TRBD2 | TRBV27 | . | TGTGCCAGCAGGCCGGGAGGCAGCGTTCGGTACAATGAGCAGTTCTTC | CASRPGGSVRYNEQFF
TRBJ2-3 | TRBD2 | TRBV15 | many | TGTGCCACCAGCAGAGAATGGGCTAGCGGGCGCACAGATACGCAGTATTTT | CATSREWASGRTDTQYF
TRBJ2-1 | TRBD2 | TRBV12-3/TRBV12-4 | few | TGTGCCAGCAGTTTGGGACTAGCGCGGGATGAGCAGTTCTTC | CASSLGLARDEQFF
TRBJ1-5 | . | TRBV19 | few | TGTGCCAGTAGTCCCCTCTTGGGACCTAGGGGCAATCAGCCCCAGCATTTT | CASSPLLGPRGNQPQHF
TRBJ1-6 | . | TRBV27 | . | TGTGCCAGCAGTCCTAAGGACAGTTATTCACCCCTCCACTTT | CASSPKDSYSPLHF
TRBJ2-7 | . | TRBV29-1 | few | TGCAGCGTCGACCCCGGGACTGGGTCCGAGCAGTACTTC | CSVDPGTGSEQYF
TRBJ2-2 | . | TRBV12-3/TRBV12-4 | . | TGTGCCAGCAGCCACGGGGCGGTGGGGGAGCTGTTTTTT | CASSHGAVGELFF
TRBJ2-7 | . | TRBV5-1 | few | TGCGCCAGCAGCTTGGCGGGGTTCTTTTCCTACGAGCAGTACTTC | CASSLAGFFSYEQYF
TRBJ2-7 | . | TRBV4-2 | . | TGTGCCAGCAGCCAAGCCGACACTAGTTCCTACGAGCAGTACTTC | CASSQADTSSYEQYF
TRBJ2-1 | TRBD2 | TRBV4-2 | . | TGTGCCAGCAGCCCTGGGCTTAGCGGGAGGGCCTACAATGAGCAGTTCTTC | CASSPGLSGRAYNEQFF
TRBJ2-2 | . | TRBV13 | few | TGTGCCAGCAGCTTAGTATTGGTTCCCCTTTCCTCCACCGGGGAGCTGTTTTTT | CASSLVLVPLSSTGELFF
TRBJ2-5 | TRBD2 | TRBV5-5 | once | TGTGCCAGCAGCACAAATAGCGGGAAAGAGACCCAGTACTTC | CASSTNSGKETQYF
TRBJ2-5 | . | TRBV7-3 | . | TGTGCCAGCAGCCTATTAAAGGGTGAAGAGACCCAGTACTTC | CASSLLKGEETQYF
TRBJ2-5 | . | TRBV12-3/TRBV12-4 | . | TGTGCCAGCAGGCGGGACACCCAAGAGACCCAGTACTTC | CASRRDTQETQYF
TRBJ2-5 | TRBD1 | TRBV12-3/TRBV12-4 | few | TGTGCCAGCAGCCACCCCTCAGGGGGCCAAGAGACCCAGTACTTC | CASSHPSGGQETQYF
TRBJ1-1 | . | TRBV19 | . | TGTGCCAGTAGTGAGGGACGGTTGAACACTGAAGCTTTCTTT | CASSEGRLNTEAFF
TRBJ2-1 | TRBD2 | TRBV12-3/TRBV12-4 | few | TGTGCCAGCAGTTTTAGAAGATTGAGGGACTACTCGGCAGACAATGAGCAGTTCTTC | CASSFRRLRDYSADNEQFF
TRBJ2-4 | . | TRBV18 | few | TGTGCCAGCTCAACGTTAGTAGATGCCAAAAACATTCAGTACTTC | CASSTLVDAKNIQYF
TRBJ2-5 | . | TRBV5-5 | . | TGTGCCAGCAATAAATACGGGGCCCAGTACTTC | CASNKYGAQYF
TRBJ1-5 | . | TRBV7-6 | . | TGTGCCAGCAGCGTTGGGGGATATAGCAATCAGCCCCAGCATTTT | CASSVGGYSNQPQHF
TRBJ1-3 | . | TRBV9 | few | TGTGCCAGCAGCGTAGGAGGGCGACCTGGAAACACCATATATTTT | CASSVGGRPGNTIYF
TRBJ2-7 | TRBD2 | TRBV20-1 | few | TGCAGTGCTAGATTGCGGGAGGGGGCCTACGAGCAGTACTTC | CSARLREGAYEQYF
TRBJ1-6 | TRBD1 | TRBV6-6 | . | TGTGCCAGCAACCGGGACAGAGGTTCACCCCTCCACTTT | CASNRDRGSPLHF
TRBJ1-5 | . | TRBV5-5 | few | TGTGCCAGCAGCTTGATCGGCACAGGAAGCAATCAGCCCCAGCATTTT | CASSLIGTGSNQPQHF
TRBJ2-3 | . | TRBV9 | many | TGTGCCAGCAGCGTAGAAGGGAGCACAGATACGCAGTATTTT | CASSVEGSTDTQYF
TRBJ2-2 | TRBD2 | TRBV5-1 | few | TGCGCCAGCAGCTGGGGGACTAGCACCGGGGAGCTGTTTTTT | CASSWGTSTGELFF
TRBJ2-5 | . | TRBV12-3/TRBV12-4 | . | TGTGCCAGCAGTTTGGCGGGGGCCCCGTACCAAGAGACCCAGTACTTC | CASSLAGAPYQETQYF